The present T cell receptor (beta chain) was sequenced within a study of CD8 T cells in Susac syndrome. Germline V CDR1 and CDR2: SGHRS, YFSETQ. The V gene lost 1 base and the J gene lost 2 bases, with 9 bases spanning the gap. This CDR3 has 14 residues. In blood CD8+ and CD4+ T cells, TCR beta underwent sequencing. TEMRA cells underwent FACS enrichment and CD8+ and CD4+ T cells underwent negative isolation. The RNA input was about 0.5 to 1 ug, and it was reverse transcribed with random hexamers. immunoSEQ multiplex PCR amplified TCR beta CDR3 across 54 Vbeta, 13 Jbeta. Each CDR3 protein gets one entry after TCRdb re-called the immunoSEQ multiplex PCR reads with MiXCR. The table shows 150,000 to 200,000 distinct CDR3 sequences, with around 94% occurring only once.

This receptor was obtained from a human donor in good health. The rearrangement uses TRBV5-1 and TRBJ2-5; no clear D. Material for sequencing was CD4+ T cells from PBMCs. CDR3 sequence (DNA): TGCGCCAGCAGCTTGTTACAGACTCAAGAGACCCAGTACTTC. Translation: CASSLLQTQETQYF.